The clone carrying this T cell receptor (beta chain) is a singleton in its sample. Its antigen remains unidentified. This may come from a read error, since a much larger clone is one base off. The data are from a study of T cells after yellow fever vaccination. Study-level background: Fractions containing few cells were prepared with SMART-Seq v4 Ultra Low Input.

Study results and caveats: Abundant clonotypes from the bulk population could contaminate FACS-sorted repertoires. Reappearing after the booster were most of the clones from primary vaccination (96% CD4, 88% CD8).

The study made its TCR cDNA through 5'RACE template switching. That step introduced a universal primer site along with UMIs. TCRdb ran MiXCR on the 5' RACE reads and lists one entry per CDR3 protein. The repertoire holds 200,000 to 300,000 distinct CDR3 sequences, with 13% as singletons. The CDR3 is made up of 17 amino acids. The J segment lost 2 bases and the V segment lost 4 bases, leaving 11 bases of the junction unmatched. The input for sequencing was CD4+ T cells sorted from PBMCs, taken 45 days after the yellow fever booster vaccination. The rearrangement uses TRBV12-3 or TRBV12-4 and TRBJ2-1, with TRBD2 identical over 7 bases. This clonotype originated in a man between 25 and 39 years old who received the YFV17D yellow fever vaccine. This CDR3 reads CASSSSSGKAPYNEQFF. CDR3 coding DNA: TGTGCCAGCAGTTCAAGCAGCGGGAAGGCCCCCTACAATGAGCAGTTCTTC.